Below, 16 T cell receptor beta chains from the same sample are listed, as sequenced in a study of cytomegalovirus exposure and HLA in healthy donors. Only in-frame clones appear in the TCRdb table, and some are missing; sequencing was by immunoSEQ multiplex PCR. The table includes about 48,000 clones, about nine tenths detected once. Sequencing used PBMCs. Receptors were obtained from a woman aged 25 to 39 in good health and CMV-seronegative.

This chain uses TRBV10-3 with TRBJ2-6, with D perhaps TRBD2 (6 bases). V was cut by 1 base and J by 2 bases, with 12 bases left in between. The CDR3 is made up of 17 amino acids. Germline V gene data show CDR1 as ENHRY and CDR2 as SYGVKD. Written as DNA, the CDR3 is TGTGCCATCAGTGAGTTATCGGGAGCGGCTGGGGCCAACGTCCTGACTTTC. Protein sequence: CAISELSGAAGANVLTF.

This clone was seen repeatedly, ten times or more. This chain joins TRBV29-1 and TRBJ1-2, with D perhaps matching TRBD1 (6 bases). The CDR3 totals 11 residues. Germline-derived CDR1 and CDR2 are SQVTM and ANQGSEA. Trimming shortened V by 5 bases and J by 6 bases, and 10 bases separated the two germline ends. The CDR3 protein is CSVNWGHGYTF. Written as DNA, the CDR3 is TGCAGCGTTAACTGGGGGCATGGCTACACCTTC.

V gene TRBV7-9 combines with J gene TRBJ1-2; weak D call: TRBD1 (5 bases). V lost 4 bases, J lost 5 bases, and 8 bases lay in between. Germline-derived CDR1 and CDR2 are SEHNR and FQNEAQ (reference sequence). The CDR3 totals 12 residues. CDR3 amino acids: CASSSDRYGYTF. As DNA, the CDR3 is TGTGCCAGCAGCTCTGACAGATATGGCTACACCTTC. The complete variable domain, with remaining parts taken from reference TRBV7-9 and TRBJ1-2, reads DTGVSQNPRHKITKRGQNVTFRCDPISEHNRLYWYRQTLGQGPEFLTYFQNEAQLEKSRLLSDRFSAERPKGSFSTLEIQRTEQGDSAMYLCASSSDRYGYTFGSGTRLTVV.

The genes are TRBV28 and TRBJ2-3; D may be TRBD2 (6 bases). V was cut by 0 bases and J by 0 bases, with 10 bases left in between. Germline values: CDR1 MDHEN, CDR2 SYDVKM. The CDR3 consists of 16 residues. The chain's CDR3 is CASSLWIAASTDTQYF. The CDR3 DNA sequence: TGTGCCAGCAGTTTATGGATAGCGGCCAGCACAGATACGCAGTATTTT.

The gene calls are TRBV28 and TRBJ2-5, with 7 bases fitting TRBD2. CDR1 MDHEN and CDR2 SYDVKM come from the germline V gene. V shed 3 bases and J 2 bases; nucleotides not matched to a gene: 9. The CDR3 has 16 residues. CDR3 nucleotides: TGTGCCAGCAGTTTTAGGGAGGGAGTGGGGCAAGAGACCCAGTACTTC. As protein: CASSFREGVGQETQYF.

The rearrangement joins TRBV6-1 to TRBJ2-7; D might be TRBD1 (6 bases). V lost 4 bases to trimming and J lost 3 bases, with 10 bases between them. CDR1 and CDR2 from the germline V gene are MNHNS and SASEGT. The CDR3 loop spans 13 amino acids. CDR3 region: CASSAGENYEQYF. The CDR3 coding sequence is TGTGCCAGCAGTGCAGGGGAGAACTACGAGCAGTACTTC.

The chain employs TRBV5-5 and TRBJ1-5; D might be TRBD1 (5 bases). V shed 2 bases and J shed 6 bases, with 9 bases lying between them. CDR1 SGHKS and CDR2 YYEKEE come from the germline V gene (reference sequence). The CDR3 is 13 amino acids. CDR3 nucleotide sequence: TGTGCCAGCAGCTTCGGGGGACCTCAGCCCCAGCATTTT. It yields the protein CASSFGGPQPQHF.

J is TRBJ1-1 and V is TRBV7-3, with TRBD1 identical over 11 bases. This CDR3 has 14 residues. Germline V gene sequence: CDR1 SGHTA, CDR2 FQGTGA. The trim removed 3 bases at V and 4 bases at J, leaving 1 base unmatched. The CDR3 reads CASSFGTGGTEAFF. The CDR3 nucleotides read TGTGCCAGCAGCTTCGGGACAGGGGGCACTGAAGCTTTCTTT.

This chain joins TRBV28 and TRBJ2-1, with 8 bases that match TRBD2. The CDR3 consists of 15 residues. The J segment lost 6 bases and the V segment lost 2 bases, leaving 6 bases of the junction unmatched. The germline V gene encodes CDR1 MDHEN and CDR2 SYDVKM. The CDR3 protein is CASSLLREEGNEQFF. The CDR3 DNA reads as TGTGCCAGCAGTTTACTGCGGGAGGAGGGCAATGAGCAGTTCTTC.

This clone was counted once. This chain links TRBV7-2 with TRBJ1-2; D uncertain. The V gene lost 6 bases and the J gene lost 0 bases, with 17 bases spanning the gap. Germline CDR1 is SGHTA and CDR2 is FQGNSA. The CDR3 spans 16 residues. CDR3 loop: CASRSTGDYPNYGYTF. The CDR3 nucleotides are TGTGCCAGCAGGTCTACTGGAGATTACCCTAACTATGGCTACACCTTC.

This clone was found a few times. The chain carries TRBV18 and TRBJ1-4; possible D gene TRBD1, 6 bases. This CDR3 has 15 residues. Per the germline V gene, CDR1 is KGHSH and CDR2 is LQKENI. V lost 3 bases to trimming and J lost 2 bases, with 10 bases between them. In DNA, the CDR3 is TGTGCCAGCTCACCTCCCAGGGGTACTAATGAAAAACTGTTTTTT. This codes for CASSPPRGTNEKLFF.

This chain connects TRBV28 to TRBJ2-7, with TRBD1 matching over 8 bases. Germline CDR1 is MDHEN and CDR2 is SYDVKM. Trimming removed 3 bases from V and 4 bases from J; junction bases left unmatched: 8. This CDR3 is 15 amino acids long. The CDR3 DNA is TGTGCCAGCAGTTTTGCAGGGGGCATGAGTTACGAGCAGTACTTC. It is translated as CASSFAGGMSYEQYF.

This clone was found once. V is TRBV28 and J is TRBJ1-1; a weak D match, TRBD1 (5 bases). V was clipped by 3 bases and J by 1 base, with 12 bases between them. Per germline, CDR1 MDHEN and CDR2 SYDVKM. There are 15 residues in the CDR3. CDR3 nucleotide sequence: TGTGCCAGCAGTTTGGTTCTCGGGGGGAACACTGAAGCTTTCTTT. As protein: CASSLVLGGNTEAFF. Based on the CDR3 plus reference TRBV28 and TRBJ1-1, the full variable domain is DVKVTQSSRYLVKRTGEKVFLECVQDMDHENMFWYRQDPGLGLRLIYFSYDVKMKEKGDIPEGYSVSREKKERFSLILESASTNQTSMYLCASSLVLGGNTEAFFGQGTRLTVV.

Written as DNA, the CDR3 is TGTGCCAGCAGGACCACGACAGGGTTAGGCTACACCTTC. Translating it yields CASRTTTGLGYTF. V is TRBV2 and J is TRBJ1-2; 7 nucleotides line up with TRBD1. The germline gives CDR1 SNHLY, CDR2 FYNNEI. The junction had 9 bases not matched to a gene; V was cut back by 6 bases and J by 8 bases. The CDR3 runs to 13 residues.

V and J are TRBV27 and TRBJ2-7; D might be TRBD1 (5 bases). The CDR3 consists of 14 residues. Germline lookup yields CDR1 MNHEY and CDR2 SMNVEV (reference sequence). V shed 0 bases and J shed 6 bases, with 12 bases lying between them. This CDR3 is CASSLSRAGREQYF. The CDR3 DNA is TGTGCCAGCAGTTTATCGAGAGCAGGGCGCGAGCAGTACTTC.

This sequence joins TRBV11-2 and TRBJ2-2, with D perhaps TRBD2 (6 bases). The length of the CDR3 is 15 residues. V shed 0 bases and J shed 6 bases, with 11 bases lying between them. Germline V lookup: CDR1 SGHAT, CDR2 FQNNGV. As DNA, the CDR3 is TGTGCCAGCAGCTTAGACCGACTAGTTCCCGGGGAGCTGTTTTTT. Amino acid sequence: CASSLDRLVPGELFF. Complete variable domain (other parts from reference TRBV11-2 and TRBJ2-2): EAGVAQSPRYKIIEKRQSVAFWCNPISGHATLYWYQQILGQGPKLLIQFQNNGVVDDSQLPKDRFSAERLKGVDSTLKIQPAKLEDSAVYLCASSLDRLVPGELFFGEGSRLTVL.